These 16 T cell receptor beta chains originate from one sample sequenced in a study of T cell repertoires and leukemia-associated antigens. TCRdb reprocessed the 5' RACE reads with MiXCR, giving one entry per CDR3 protein. The data hold about 11,000 distinct CDR3 sequences, with 42% observed a single time. These TCRs are of unknown antigen specificity. The source material was CD3+ T cells sorted from blood and cultured. These receptors came from a female donor in good health.

This clonotype appeared many times. In DNA form, the CDR3 reads TGTGCCAGCAGGGGACCGTGGTCAGGCGGATTTGAGCCCCAGCATTTT. Its protein product is CASRGPWSGGFEPQHF. The V and J genes are TRBV6-2 or TRBV6-3 and TRBJ1-5; the D gene is possibly TRBD1 (5 bases). CDR1 is MNHEY and CDR2 is SVGEGT in the germline V gene. The CDR3 runs to 16 residues. V was cut by 6 bases and J by 8 bases, with 23 bases left in between.

A note on this clonotype: The junction departs from the called germline gene at one end, perhaps through a read error. This sequence joins TRBV3-1 and TRBJ2-7, with 9 bases lining up with TRBD2. The CDR3 spans 16 residues. Germline CDR1 and CDR2: LGHDT and YNNKEL (reference sequence). DNA of the CDR3: TGTGCCATCAGCCAAGATCGGGCGGGGGGGCGTTACGAGCAGTACTTC. This gives the protein CAISQDRAGGRYEQYF.

The gene calls are TRBV4-1 and TRBJ2-3; D unclear. The germline V gene has CDR1 MGHRA and CDR2 YSYEKL. This CDR3 is 11 amino acids long. V dropped 0 bases and J dropped 10 bases, with 5 bases sitting between them. CDR3 nucleotide sequence: TGCGCCAGCAGCCAAGAAACGTCGCAGTATTTT. Translating gives CASSQETSQYF.

This clonotype ranks as medium-sized (0.01 to 0.1%). This chain links TRBV7-3 with TRBJ1-1; 8 positions agree with TRBD1. The germline V gene encodes CDR1 SGHTA and CDR2 FQGTGA. The CDR3 runs 14 residues. V shed 2 bases and J 1 base; nucleotides not matched to a gene: 0. CDR3 loop: CASSLGTGNTEAFF. The CDR3 coding sequence is TGTGCCAGCAGCTTAGGGACAGGGAACACTGAAGCTTTCTTT.

About this clonotype itself: No conserved phenylalanine or tryptophan is present at the end of the CDR3, so a read error is the likely explanation. The DNA is omitted, as the CDR3 cannot be located on it reliably, and the CDR3 follows TCRdb's listing. This rearrangement joins TRBV24-1 to TRBJ2-4; whether TRBD2, the table's D call, matches the DNA was not checked. The CDR3 sequence runs 12 residues, both termini included. Germline V gene lookup returns CDR1 KGHDR and CDR2 SFDVKD. The CDR3 is CATSVLAGDPYI.

This clonotype was seen repeatedly, ten times or more. The chain couples TRBV15 to TRBJ2-1; 7 nucleotides match TRBD1. The CDR3 length is 13 residues. V trimming: 6 bases; J trimming: 9 bases; junction bases outside the gene matches: 8. Germline V gives CDR1 LNHNV, CDR2 YYDKDF (reference sequence). CDR3 DNA sequence: TGTGCCACCAGGGTAGGGACAGCTCCTGAGCAGTTCTTC. As protein: CATRVGTAPEQFF.

The V gene is TRBV20-1, the J gene TRBJ2-7; 11 bases fit TRBD2. V trimming: 4 bases; J trimming: 1 base; junction bases outside the gene matches: 6. Germline lookup yields CDR1 DFQATT and CDR2 SNEGSKA (reference sequence). The length of the CDR3 is 15 residues. CDR3 DNA: TGCAGTGCTATCGCTAGCGGGAGGCCGTCCTACGAGCAGTACTTC. It encodes CSAIASGRPSYEQYF.

The chain joins TRBV7-2 to TRBJ2-3; D is unclear. The CDR3 sequence is 14 residues long. Germline CDR1 SGHTA, CDR2 FQGNSA. With 2 bases removed from V and 1 base from J, the gap between germline ends came to 7 bases. CDR3 residues: CASSLSARTDTQYF. CDR3 bases: TGTGCCAGCAGCTTAAGCGCCCGCACAGATACGCAGTATTTT.

The chain combines TRBV6-5 with TRBJ2-2; D not resolved. The V and J ends lost 2 bases and 6 bases respectively, with 13 bases between them. This CDR3 is built from 15 residues. Germline V gives CDR1 MNHEY, CDR2 SVGAGI. The CDR3 DNA reads as TGTGCCAGCAGTTACAGGGTTTATGGCGCCGGGGAGCTGTTTTTT. This encodes CASSYRVYGAGELFF.

This clonotype is medium-sized. The genes are TRBV4-1 and TRBJ2-1, with TRBD2 matching 10 bases. Per the germline V gene, CDR1 is MGHRA and CDR2 is YSYEKL. The V gene end was trimmed by 4 bases and the J gene end by 7 bases; junction bases not matched to a gene: 13. CDR3 length equals 17 residues. CDR3 region: CASSPHLQREGRNEQFF. The CDR3 nucleotides are TGCGCCAGCAGCCCCCATCTCCAGCGGGAGGGCCGGAATGAGCAGTTCTTC.

This chain uses TRBV5-1 with TRBJ2-7, with a weak D call TRBD1 (6 bases). The CDR3 spans 16 residues. Germline CDR1 is SGHRS and CDR2 is YFSETQ. Trimming took off 4 bases at V and 7 bases at J, with 24 bases between the two ends. As DNA, the CDR3 is TGCGCCAGCAGCCTCGGTGAACAGGGTGGGATCTATGAGCAGTACTTC. It yields the protein CASSLGEQGGIYEQYF.

This clonotype occurred many times. The chain links TRBV10-2 to TRBJ2-7; TRBD2 matches at 7 bases. The CDR3 is 13 residues long. Germline V CDR1 and CDR2: WSHSY, SAAADI. The junction had 4 bases not matched to a gene; V was cut back by 6 bases and J by 2 bases. CDR3 residues: CASRITSAYEQYF. The CDR3 DNA reads TGCGCCAGCAGAATTACTAGCGCCTACGAGCAGTACTTC.

This clonotype was picked up many times. This chain connects TRBV18 to TRBJ2-7; possible D gene TRBD1, 6 bases. There are 14 residues in the CDR3. CDR1 is KGHSH and CDR2 is LQKENI in the germline V gene. Trimming took 2 bases from V and 2 from J, leaving 10 bases between them. CDR3 amino acids: CASSPKDRAYEQYF. CDR3 DNA: TGTGCCAGCTCACCAAAGGACAGAGCCTACGAGCAGTACTTC. Based on the CDR3 plus reference TRBV18 and TRBJ2-7, the full variable domain is NAGVMQNPRHLVRRRGQEARLRCSPMKGHSHVYWYRQLPEEGLKFMVYLQKENIIDESGMPKERFSAEFPKEGPSILRIQQVVRGDSAAYFCASSPKDRAYEQYFGPGTRLTVT.

V and J are TRBV5-1 and TRBJ2-1; no firm D call. The CDR3 is 13 amino acids. Per germline, CDR1 SGHRS and CDR2 YFSETQ. The DNA for the CDR3 is TGCACCGGCAGCTTGTACCGGTACAATGAGCAGTTCTTC. This gives the protein CTGSLYRYNEQFF. Full variable domain (missing parts from reference TRBV5-1 and TRBJ2-1): KAGVTQTPRYLIKTRGQQVTLSCSPISGHRSVSWYQQTPGQGLQFLFEYFSETQRNKGNFPGRFSGRQFSNSRSEMNVSTLELGDSALYLCTGSLYRYNEQFFGPGTRLTVL.

Many counts were recorded for this clonotype. The J gene is TRBJ2-7, the V gene TRBV27; D uncertain. V lost 2 bases and J 10 bases, leaving 15 bases between the germline ends. The CDR3 runs 13 residues. CDR1 MNHEY and CDR2 SMNVEV come from the germline V gene (reference sequence). CDR3 in amino acids: CASSLALSHFQYF. The CDR3, as DNA: TGTGCCAGCAGTTTAGCACTCTCACATTTTCAGTACTTC.

The chain links TRBV5-1 to TRBJ2-5; TRBD2 is a possible D gene (6 bases). From germline, CDR1 is SGHRS and CDR2 YFSETQ. This CDR3 region has 14 residues. Trimming took off 0 bases at V and 2 bases at J, with 8 bases between the two ends. The CDR3 loop reads CASSLGGTQETQYF. In DNA, the CDR3 is TGCGCCAGCAGCTTGGGCGGGACGCAAGAGACCCAGTACTTC. Using reference TRBV5-1 and TRBJ2-5 for the parts outside the CDR3, the full variable domain is KAGVTQTPRYLIKTRGQQVTLSCSPISGHRSVSWYQQTPGQGLQFLFEYFSETQRNKGNFPGRFSGRQFSNSRSEMNVSTLELGDSALYLCASSLGGTQETQYFGPGTRLLVL.